Below, 26 T cell receptor beta chains from the same sample are listed, as sequenced in a study of T cell responses to AZD1222 COVID-19 vaccine. The table came from immunoSEQ multiplex PCR; TCRdb's copy has only in-frame clones and leaves some out. The repertoire holds under 200,000 clones, with under 95% as singletons. Source: peripheral blood, taken on day 0 of MenACWY control vaccination. These TCRs come from an adult in good health.

The chain combines TRBV3-1 (or the pseudogene TRBV3-2) with TRBJ2-3; D unclear. The CDR3 totals 11 residues. Germline V gene lookup returns CDR1 LGHDT and CDR2 YNNKEL (reference sequence). V was shortened by 10 bases and J by 2 bases, with 7 bases between the two germline ends. The CDR3 region has the DNA TGTGCCACCAAAAACACAGATACGCAGTATTTT. As protein: CATKNTDTQYF.

The V gene is TRBV16, the J gene TRBJ1-2; D not certain. The germline gives CDR1 KGHSY, CDR2 FQNENV. Trimming removed 8 bases from V and 5 bases from J, with 12 bases in between. The CDR3 length is 12 residues. CDR3 sequence (DNA): TGTGCCAGCGCCCCCGACCGTTATGGCTACACCTTC. Its protein product is CASAPDRYGYTF.

The chain has TRBV19 and TRBJ1-4; D not certain. Per the germline V gene, CDR1 is LNHDA and CDR2 is SQIVND (reference sequence). The CDR3 length is 15 residues. The ends were cut back, 7 bases at V and 0 bases at J, with 12 bases in the middle. The CDR3 DNA follows: TGTGCCAGTAAGGGTTTGGGTGCAACTAATGAAAAACTGTTTTTT. It specifies CASKGLGATNEKLFF.

The V gene is TRBV9, the J gene TRBJ2-3, with a weak D call TRBD1 (6 bases). The CDR3 contains 16 residues. The germline V gene has CDR1 SGDLS and CDR2 YYNGEE. The V end was cut by 4 bases, the J end by 2 bases, with 17 bases between. CDR3 in DNA: TGTGCCAGCAGCTCAAAAGGGGGAGCAAACACAGATACGCAGTATTTT. Amino acids: CASSSKGGANTDTQYF.

The chain couples TRBV28 to TRBJ1-2; 9 bases agree with TRBD1. CDR3 size: 15 residues. From germline, CDR1 is MDHEN and CDR2 SYDVKM. With V trimmed by 2 bases and J by 4 bases, 5 bases remained unmatched. The CDR3 reads CASSLAATGGYGYTF. The CDR3, as DNA: TGTGCCAGCAGTTTAGCAGCGACAGGGGGCTATGGCTACACCTTC.

The chain uses TRBV2 and TRBJ2-2; unclear D gene. This CDR3 spans 14 amino acids. The ends were cut back, 10 bases at V and 0 bases at J, with 12 bases in the middle. Per germline, CDR1 SNHLY and CDR2 FYNNEI. This chain's CDR3 is CATQQYANTGELFF. The CDR3 DNA reads as TGTGCCACCCAACAGTACGCGAACACCGGGGAGCTGTTTTTT.

This clone was seen only once. The rearrangement links TRBV12-3 or TRBV12-4 to TRBJ1-5; D may be TRBD1 (5 bases). Trimming left V 3 bases short and J 7 bases short, with 10 bases between. The CDR3 has 13 residues. CDR3 DNA sequence: TGTGCCAGCAGTTTGGGGGGAGGACAGCCCCAGCATTTT. Protein product: CASSLGGGQPQHF.

V gene TRBV27 combines with J gene TRBJ1-1; TRBD1 is a possible D gene (6 bases). V shed 5 bases and J shed 1 base, with 11 bases lying between them. The CDR3 loop spans 14 amino acids. CDR1 and CDR2 from the germline V gene are MNHEY and SMNVEV (reference sequence). DNA of the CDR3: TGTGCCAGCAGTACCAGGGGTTCGAACACTGAAGCTTTCTTT. Amino acid sequence: CASSTRGSNTEAFF.

V gene TRBV11-2 combines with J gene TRBJ2-1; the D call may be TRBD1 or TRBD2 (5 bases each). V lost 6 bases to trimming and J lost 5 bases, with 11 bases between them. Germline CDR1 and CDR2: SGHAT and FQNNGV. The CDR3 has 13 amino acids. CDR3 DNA sequence: TGTGCCAGCAGTTACGGGACCAACAATGAGCAGTTCTTC. This translates into CASSYGTNNEQFF.

V gene TRBV18 combines with J gene TRBJ1-2; 11 bases align to TRBD1. Trimming at V came to 6 bases and at J to 4 bases, leaving 7 bases not matched to a gene. Germline loops: CDR1 KGHSH, CDR2 LQKENI. This CDR3 contains 15 residues. The CDR3 bases are TGTGCCAGCTCCACGGACAGGGGGCGTACCTATGGCTACACCTTC. Protein product: CASSTDRGRTYGYTF.

The J gene is TRBJ2-7, the V gene TRBV29-1; TRBD1 agrees at 10 bases. Germline lookup yields CDR1 SQVTM and CDR2 ANQGSEA. The CDR3 sequence is 14 residues long. The junction had 5 bases not matched to a gene; V was cut back by 6 bases and J by 0 bases. CDR3 nucleotide sequence: TGCAGCGTCGGGGACAGGGGCGGCTCCTACGAGCAGTACTTC. This gives the protein CSVGDRGGSYEQYF.

This chain joins TRBV2 and TRBJ1-5; 7 bases are shared with TRBD1. This CDR3 contains 14 residues. Germline-derived CDR1 and CDR2 are SNHLY and FYNNEI. V lost 9 bases and J lost 0; bases outside the gene matches: 5. CDR3 DNA: TGTGCCAGGGGGACAGTTCATAGCAATCAGCCCCAGCATTTT. It codes for CARGTVHSNQPQHF.

The rearrangement links TRBV25-1 to TRBJ2-1, with 13 bases matching TRBD2. The CDR3 length is 14 residues. Germline trimming cut 7 bases from V and 9 bases from J; bases unmatched to any gene: 6. Germline V lookup: CDR1 MGHDK, CDR2 SYGVNS. CDR3 bases: TGTGCCAGCACCAGGACTAGCGGGAGTTTTGAGCAGTTCTTC. This translates into CASTRTSGSFEQFF. The full variable domain, with the rest looked up from reference TRBV25-1 and TRBJ2-1, is EADIYQTPRYLVIGTGKKITLECSQTMGHDKMYWYQQDPGMELHLIHYSYGVNSTEKGDLSSESTVSRIRTEHFPLTLESARPSHTSQYLCASTRTSGSFEQFFGPGTRLTVL.

This clone was recorded once. The chain links TRBV3-1 (or the pseudogene TRBV3-2) to TRBJ2-1; D possibly matches TRBD1 or TRBD2 (5 bases each). CDR1 LGHDT and CDR2 YNNKEL come from the germline V gene (reference sequence). V shed 2 bases and J shed 4 bases, with 15 bases lying between them. CDR3 size: 16 residues. The DNA for the CDR3 is TGTGCCAGCAGCCAATCCTATCCGGGGACGTACAATGAGCAGTTCTTC. Protein product: CASSQSYPGTYNEQFF.

The rearrangement uses TRBV6-5 and TRBJ2-7; 7 bases are a match to TRBD1. The CDR3 consists of 13 residues. From germline, CDR1 is MNHEY and CDR2 SVGAGI. J gave up 2 bases and V 2 bases, and 0 bases lay outside the gene matches. CDR3 loop: CASSYTGAYEQYF. As DNA, the CDR3 is TGTGCCAGCAGTTACACAGGGGCCTACGAGCAGTACTTC.

This rearrangement joins TRBV19 to TRBJ1-1; TRBD1 is a possible D gene (5 bases). Trimming shortened V by 6 bases and J by 6 bases, and 17 bases separated the two germline ends. Germline V gene data show CDR1 as LNHDA and CDR2 as SQIVND (reference sequence). The CDR3 covers 14 residues. This CDR3 is CASRPMGLAAEAFF. DNA of the CDR3: TGTGCCAGTAGGCCCATGGGGCTAGCGGCTGAAGCTTTCTTT. Using reference TRBV19 and TRBJ1-1 for the parts outside the CDR3, the full variable domain is DGGITQSPKYLFRKEGQNVTLSCEQNLNHDAMYWYRQDPGQGLRLIYYSQIVNDFQKGDIAEGYSVSREKKESFPLTVTSAQKNPTAFYLCASRPMGLAAEAFFGQGTRLTVV.

The chain couples TRBV3-1 (or the pseudogene TRBV3-2) to TRBJ1-3, with D uncertain. Trimming shortened V by 4 bases and J by 4 bases, and 17 bases separated the two germline ends. The CDR3 length is 16 residues. Germline CDR1 and CDR2: LGHDT and YNNKEL (reference sequence). The CDR3 DNA follows: TGTGCCAGCAGCCCCAATGCATGGGAGGCGGGAAACACCATATATTTT. Its translation is CASSPNAWEAGNTIYF.

The chain combines TRBV19 with TRBJ2-3; 7 nucleotides agree with TRBD2. V lost 7 bases and J lost 3; bases outside the gene matches: 4. The CDR3 loop spans 13 amino acids. Germline V CDR1 and CDR2: LNHDA, SQIVND (reference sequence). CDR3 sequence (DNA): TGTGCCAGTAACCCTAGCGGTACAGATACGCAGTATTTT. Residues: CASNPSGTDTQYF.

This clone was observed a single time. The genes are TRBV12-3 or TRBV12-4 and TRBJ1-5; 9 bases line up with TRBD1. V shed 8 bases and J 4 bases; nucleotides not matched to a gene: 0. The CDR3 length is 12 residues. Here the CDR3 reads CASGQGNQPQHF. The CDR3 nucleotides are TGTGCCAGCGGACAGGGGAATCAGCCCCAGCATTTT.

The V gene is TRBV19, the J gene TRBJ2-1; 8 nucleotides agree with TRBD2. Germline assignment: CDR1 LNHDA and CDR2 SQIVND (reference sequence). The CDR3 runs 15 residues. Germline trimming cut 5 bases from V and 9 bases from J; bases unmatched to any gene: 12. For the CDR3, the DNA is TGTGCCAGTAGTCCTAGCGGGCCCTCGATCGGTGAGCAGTTCTTC. This encodes CASSPSGPSIGEQFF.

Written as DNA, the CDR3 is TGTGCCAGCAAGAGCGGGGGTCTGAACACCGGGGAGCTGTTTTTT. It translates to CASKSGGLNTGELFF. The V call is TRBV6-5, the J call TRBJ2-2; 8 bases are a match to TRBD2. V was clipped by 7 bases and J by 1 base; unmatched bases: 5. The CDR3 is made up of 15 amino acids. Germline CDR1 MNHEY, CDR2 SVGAGI.

This chain connects TRBV5-1 to TRBJ2-5; D gene unclear. The germline CDR1 and CDR2 sequences are SGHRS and YFSETQ. Trimming cost V 0 bases and J 5 bases, with 11 bases left between them. CDR3 length equals 14 residues. The CDR3 loop is CASSLVTGLETQYF. As DNA, the CDR3 is TGCGCCAGCAGCTTGGTTACGGGCCTGGAGACCCAGTACTTC.

The chain carries TRBV11-3 and TRBJ2-7, with 7 bases aligning to TRBD2. The V segment lost 3 bases and the J segment 2 bases; nucleotides outside the gene matches: 7. Per germline, CDR1 SGHNT and CDR2 YENEEA. The length of the CDR3 is 15 residues. In DNA, the CDR3 is TGTGCCAGCAGCTTGACCCTACTAGCGACCTACGAGCAGTACTTC. It encodes CASSLTLLATYEQYF. The full variable domain, completed using reference TRBV11-3 and TRBJ2-7, is EAGVVQSPRYKIIEKKQPVAFWCNPISGHNTLYWYLQNLGQGPELLIRYENEEAVDDSQLPKDRFSAERLKGVDSTLKIQPAELGDSAVYLCASSLTLLATYEQYFGPGTRLTVT.

The chain links TRBV7-2 to TRBJ1-5; 8 bases match TRBD1. Unmatched junction bases numbered 8, after V lost 0 bases and J lost 1 base. This CDR3 is built from 18 residues. Germline loops: CDR1 SGHTA, CDR2 FQGNSA. CDR3 DNA: TGTGCCAGCAGCTTAGCCCGTAGACAGGGGATGAGCAATCAGCCCCAGCATTTT. Its translation: CASSLARRQGMSNQPQHF.

The chain carries TRBV5-5 and TRBJ1-4; a possible D gene is TRBD1 (5 bases). Looked up from germline, CDR1 is SGHKS and CDR2 is YYEKEE (reference sequence). This CDR3 region has 16 residues. V lost 1 base, J lost 7 bases, and 17 bases lay in between. The CDR3 sequence is CASSLRTPQGTEKLFF. The CDR3 nucleotides read TGTGCCAGCAGCTTGAGGACGCCTCAGGGAACTGAAAAACTGTTTTTT. Full variable domain (outside the CDR3, taken from reference TRBV5-5 and TRBJ1-4): DAGVTQSPTHLIKTRGQQVTLRCSPISGHKSVSWYQQVLGQGPQFIFQYYEKEERGRGNFPDRFSARQFPNYSSELNVNALLLGDSALYLCASSLRTPQGTEKLFFGSGTQLSVL.

The V call is TRBV27, the J call TRBJ1-1; D gene uncertain. CDR3 size: 13 residues. V was cut by 11 bases and J by 1 base, with 14 bases left in between. Per the germline V gene, CDR1 is MNHEY and CDR2 is SMNVEV (reference sequence). CDR3 DNA sequence: TGTGCCTCCCAGAAACCCGGGAACACTGAAGCTTTCTTT. Protein: CASQKPGNTEAFF.